These 3 T cell receptor beta chains came from one sample sequenced in a study of identical twins. TCRdb used MiXCR to reprocess the 5' RACE reads, holding one entry per CDR3 protein. This table holds some 660,000 distinct CDR3 sequences, 8.5% to 9% found once. These records were also assigned to another study, of yellow fever vaccine responses in identical twins.

The sample was PBMCs. All receptors come from a woman in her late teens or twenties in good health.

This clonotype was picked up many times. The chain has TRBV18 and TRBJ2-7; D uncertain. The V and J ends lost 1 base and 5 bases respectively, with 6 bases between them. CDR3 length equals 12 residues. Germline lookup yields CDR1 KGHSH and CDR2 LQKENI. For the CDR3, the DNA is TGTGCCAGCTCACCACTTGGGGACGAGCAGTACTTC. As protein: CASSPLGDEQYF.

The chain joins TRBV11-2 to TRBJ2-7, with a possible D match to TRBD1 (5 bases). Trimming stripped 5 bases from V and 7 bases from J, with 21 bases between. This CDR3 has 15 amino acids. Germline V gene sequence: CDR1 SGHAT, CDR2 FQNNGV. The CDR3 nucleotides read TGTGCCAGCAGCCCCACCCTCATGGACAACCCTGAGCAGTACTTC. Its protein is CASSPTLMDNPEQYF.

This clonotype has more than one count but fewer than ten. The chain couples TRBV7-2 to TRBJ1-1; D is unclear. Per the germline V gene, CDR1 is SGHTA and CDR2 is FQGNSA. The CDR3 spans 13 residues. The V end lost 1 base, the J end lost 10 bases, and 13 bases lay between the germline ends. DNA for the CDR3: TGTGCCAGCAGCTTAGAACTGGGGAAAGGAGCTTTCTTT. As protein: CASSLELGKGAFF.